Detailed here is one TCR beta chain. The CDR3 is 14 amino acids. Germline V gives CDR1 SNHLY, CDR2 FYNNEI. V shed 10 bases, J shed 0 bases, and the junction held 4 bases outside the gene matches. Per the original methods: Reference gene primer amplification gave nucleated cell count estimates. Only in-frame clones appear in the TCRdb table, and some are missing; sequencing was by immunoSEQ multiplex PCR. V and J calls and clone size follow that table, whereas D and trimming were derived from the DNA. The sample has about 140,000 clones; approximately 84% are singletons. This specimen belongs to a study of blood T cell repertoires in COVID-19. Recruits, aged roughly 18 to 100 years, lived in some 25 US areas.

The sequenced material came from PBMCs or T cells enriched from blood (not recorded which). The TCR comes from a man aged 40-49 years with acute COVID-19. The chain combines TRBV2 with TRBJ2-2; TRBD2 agrees at 8 bases. The CDR3 coding sequence is TGTGCCACCGTAGCGGGATCGAACACCGGGGAGCTGTTTTTT. Amino acid sequence: CATVAGSNTGELFF.